This T cell receptor beta chain was documented in a study of CD8 T cells in Susac syndrome. This clonotype was found a few times. Trimming took off 5 bases at V and 7 bases at J, with 12 bases between the two ends. CDR1 and CDR2 from the germline V gene are SGHTA and FQGTGA. The CDR3 runs 13 residues. cDNA came from roughly 0.5 to 1 ug RNA primed by random hexamers. Amplification of TCR beta CDR3 across 54 Vbeta and 13 Jbeta was performed with immunoSEQ multiplex PCR. TCRdb reanalysed the immunoSEQ multiplex PCR reads using MiXCR and keeps one entry per CDR3 protein. The repertoire holds a few hundred thousand distinct CDR3 sequences, with 80% to 95% as singletons. Blood CD8+ and CD4+ T cells underwent high-throughput TCR beta sequencing. The authors negatively isolated CD8+ and CD4+ T cells and FACS-enriched TEMRA cells.

The chain employs TRBV7-3 and TRBJ2-1; tentatively, D is TRBD1 or TRBD2 (5 bases each). Sequenced: CD8+ T cells from PBMCs. The TCR comes from a human donor with multiple sclerosis. The CDR3 bases are TGTGCCAGCAGCCTTGGGACCGCAAATGAGCAGTTCTTC. Its protein product is CASSLGTANEQFF.